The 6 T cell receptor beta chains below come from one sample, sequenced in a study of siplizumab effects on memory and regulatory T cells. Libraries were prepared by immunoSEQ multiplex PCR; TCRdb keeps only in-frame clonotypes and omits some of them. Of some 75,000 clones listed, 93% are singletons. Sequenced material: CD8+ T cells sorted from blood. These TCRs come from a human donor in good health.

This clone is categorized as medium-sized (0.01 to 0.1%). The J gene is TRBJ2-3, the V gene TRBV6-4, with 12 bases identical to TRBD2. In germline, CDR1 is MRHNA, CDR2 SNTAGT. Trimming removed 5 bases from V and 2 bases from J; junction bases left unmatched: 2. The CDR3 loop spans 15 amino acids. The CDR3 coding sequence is TGTGCCAGCAGTTCTAGCGGGGGGGCCACAGATACGCAGTATTTT. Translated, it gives CASSSSGGATDTQYF.

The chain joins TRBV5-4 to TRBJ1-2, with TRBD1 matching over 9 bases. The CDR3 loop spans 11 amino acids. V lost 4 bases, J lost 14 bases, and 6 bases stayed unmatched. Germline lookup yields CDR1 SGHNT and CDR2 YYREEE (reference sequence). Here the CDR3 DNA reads TGTGCCAGCAGCGGCGACAGGGGGAGTACCTTC. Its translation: CASSGDRGSTF.

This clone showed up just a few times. The CDR3 loop is CASSLGMNTEAFF. CDR3 DNA: TGTGCCAGCAGTTTAGGGATGAACACTGAAGCTTTCTTT. V usage is TRBV28 and J usage is TRBJ1-1; D gene ambiguous. Germline V gene sequence: CDR1 MDHEN, CDR2 SYDVKM. Trimming cost V 2 bases and J 0 bases, with 4 bases left between them. The CDR3 is made up of 13 amino acids. The variable domain in full, with the rest retrieved from reference TRBV28 and TRBJ1-1, is DVKVTQSSRYLVKRTGEKVFLECVQDMDHENMFWYRQDPGLGLRLIYFSYDVKMKEKGDIPEGYSVSREKKERFSLILESASTNQTSMYLCASSLGMNTEAFFGQGTRLTVV.

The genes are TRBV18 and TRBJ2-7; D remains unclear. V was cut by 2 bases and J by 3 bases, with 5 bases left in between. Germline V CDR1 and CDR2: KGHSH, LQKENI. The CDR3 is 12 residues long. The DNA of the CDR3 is TGTGCCAGCTCACCAGGGCGCTACGAGCAGTACTTC. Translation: CASSPGRYEQYF. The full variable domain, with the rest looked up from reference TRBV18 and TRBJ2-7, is NAGVMQNPRHLVRRRGQEARLRCSPMKGHSHVYWYRQLPEEGLKFMVYLQKENIIDESGMPKERFSAEFPKEGPSILRIQQVVRGDSAAYFCASSPGRYEQYFGPGTRLTVT.

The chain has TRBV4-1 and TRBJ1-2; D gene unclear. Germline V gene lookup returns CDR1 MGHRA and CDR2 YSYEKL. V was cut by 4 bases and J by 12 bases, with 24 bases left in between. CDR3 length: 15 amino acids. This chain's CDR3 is CASSPRRGLYDLDTF. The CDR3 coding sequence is TGCGCCAGCAGCCCCCGCCGAGGACTGTACGATTTAGACACCTTC.

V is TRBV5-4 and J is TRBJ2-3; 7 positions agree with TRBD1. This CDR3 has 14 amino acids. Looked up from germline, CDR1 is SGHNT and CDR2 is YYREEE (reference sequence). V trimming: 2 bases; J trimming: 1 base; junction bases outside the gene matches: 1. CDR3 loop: CASSFQGGTDTQYF. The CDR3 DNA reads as TGTGCCAGCAGCTTCCAGGGGGGCACAGATACGCAGTATTTT.